This TCR beta chain was sequenced for a study of cytomegalovirus exposure and HLA in healthy donors. Broader study findings: According to the study, 150 to 200 TCR beta chains were cytomegalovirus-associated. Apart from CMV serostatus, no immune exposure information was available. Looking again later, the authors saw that most CMV-associated TCR beta chains seemed HLA-restricted. Generally TCR sequences proved uncommon, though certain public TCRs appeared in numerous donors.

Concerning this clone: Its antigen is undetermined.

Primers for the PCR totalled 60 Vbeta and 13 Jbeta. Assay: immunoSEQ multiplex PCR; the TCRdb copy retains only in-frame clones and omits some. Found here are roughly 120,000 clones, almost 85% of them singletons; the top ten hold around 1.5%. Germline V CDR1 and CDR2: MNHEY, SVGAGI. Trimming removed 7 bases from V and 4 bases from J; junction bases left unmatched: 9. This CDR3 has 14 amino acids. V usage is TRBV6-5 and J usage is TRBJ1-1, with 7 bases that match TRBD1. This TCR came from a woman between 18 and 30 years old in good health and CMV-seronegative. The specimen sequenced was PBMCs. CDR3 region: CASKTTGAGTEAFF. Written as DNA, the CDR3 is TGTGCCAGCAAGACAACAGGGGCTGGCACTGAAGCTTTCTTT.